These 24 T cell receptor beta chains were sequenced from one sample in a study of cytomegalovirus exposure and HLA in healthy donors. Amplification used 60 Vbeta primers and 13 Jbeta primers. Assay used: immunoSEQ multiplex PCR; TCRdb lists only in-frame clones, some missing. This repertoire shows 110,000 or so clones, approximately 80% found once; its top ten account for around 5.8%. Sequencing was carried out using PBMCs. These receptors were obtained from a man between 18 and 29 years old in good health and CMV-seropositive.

CDR3 bases: TGCGCCAGCAGCCAGGGAGATGGCTACACCTTC. It translates to CASSQGDGYTF. This chain connects TRBV4-1 to TRBJ1-2; no reliable D call. Germline V lookup: CDR1 MGHRA, CDR2 YSYEKL. V lost 3 bases and J 6 bases, leaving 5 bases between the germline ends. The CDR3 spans 11 residues.

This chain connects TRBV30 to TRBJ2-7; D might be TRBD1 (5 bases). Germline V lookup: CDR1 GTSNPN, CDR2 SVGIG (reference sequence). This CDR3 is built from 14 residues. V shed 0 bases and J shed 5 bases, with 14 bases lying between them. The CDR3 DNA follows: TGTGCCTGGAGTGTTCTAGGGGTACCCCACGAGCAGTACTTC. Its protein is CAWSVLGVPHEQYF.

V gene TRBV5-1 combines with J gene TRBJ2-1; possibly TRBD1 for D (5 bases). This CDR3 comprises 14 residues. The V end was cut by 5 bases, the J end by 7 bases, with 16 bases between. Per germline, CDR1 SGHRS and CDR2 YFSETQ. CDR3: CASSRQGEINEQFF. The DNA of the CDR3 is TGCGCCAGCAGTCGGCAGGGCGAGATTAATGAGCAGTTCTTC.

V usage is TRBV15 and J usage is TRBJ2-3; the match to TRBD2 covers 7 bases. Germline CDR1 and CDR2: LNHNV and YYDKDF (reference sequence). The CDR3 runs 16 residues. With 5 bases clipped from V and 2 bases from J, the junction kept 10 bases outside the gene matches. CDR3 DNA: TGTGCCACCAGCGGACTAGGACCCAGGTTCACAGATACGCAGTATTTT. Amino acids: CATSGLGPRFTDTQYF. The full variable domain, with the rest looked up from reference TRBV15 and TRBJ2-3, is DAMVIQNPRYQVTQFGKPVTLSCSQTLNHNVMYWYQQKSSQAPKLLFHYYDKDFNNEADTPDNFQSRRPNTSFCFLDIRSPGLGDTAMYLCATSGLGPRFTDTQYFGPGTRLTVL.

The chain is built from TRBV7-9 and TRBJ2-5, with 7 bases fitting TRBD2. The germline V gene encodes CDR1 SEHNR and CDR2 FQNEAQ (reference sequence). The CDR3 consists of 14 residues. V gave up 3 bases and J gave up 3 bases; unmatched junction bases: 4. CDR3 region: CASSLRTREETQYF. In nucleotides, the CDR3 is TGTGCCAGCAGCTTGCGGACTAGAGAAGAGACCCAGTACTTC.

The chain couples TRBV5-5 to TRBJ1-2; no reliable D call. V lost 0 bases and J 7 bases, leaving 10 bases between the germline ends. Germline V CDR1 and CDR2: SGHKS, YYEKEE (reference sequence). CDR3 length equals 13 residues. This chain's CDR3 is CASSLGGKLGYTF. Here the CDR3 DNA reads TGTGCCAGCAGCTTGGGAGGGAAGCTTGGCTACACCTTC.

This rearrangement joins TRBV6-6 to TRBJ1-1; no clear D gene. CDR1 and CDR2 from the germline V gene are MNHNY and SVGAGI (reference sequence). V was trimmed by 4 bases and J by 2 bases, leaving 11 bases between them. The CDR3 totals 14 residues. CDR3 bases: TGTGCCAGCAGTTTCCTTCGGAGAAACACTGAAGCTTTCTTT. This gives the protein CASSFLRRNTEAFF.

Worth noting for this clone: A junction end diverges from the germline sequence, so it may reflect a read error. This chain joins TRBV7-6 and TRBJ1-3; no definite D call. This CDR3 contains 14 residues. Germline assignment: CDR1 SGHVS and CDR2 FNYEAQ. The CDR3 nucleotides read TGTGCCAGCAGCTTAGTGTCGGCAGGAAGCACCATATATTTT. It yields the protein CASSLVSAGSTIYF.

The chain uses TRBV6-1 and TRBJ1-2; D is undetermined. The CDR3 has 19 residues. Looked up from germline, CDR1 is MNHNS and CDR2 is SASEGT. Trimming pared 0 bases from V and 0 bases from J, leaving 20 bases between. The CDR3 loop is CASSEAIHVTPTTNYGYTF. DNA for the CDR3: TGTGCCAGCAGTGAAGCAATACATGTAACCCCAACGACTAACTATGGCTACACCTTC.

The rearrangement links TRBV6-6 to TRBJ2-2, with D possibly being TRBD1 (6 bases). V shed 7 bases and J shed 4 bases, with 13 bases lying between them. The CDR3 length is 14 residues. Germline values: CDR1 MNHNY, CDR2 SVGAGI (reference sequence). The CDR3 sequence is CASTFGGGTGELFF. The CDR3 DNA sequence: TGTGCCAGCACCTTTGGGGGCGGCACCGGGGAGCTGTTTTTT.

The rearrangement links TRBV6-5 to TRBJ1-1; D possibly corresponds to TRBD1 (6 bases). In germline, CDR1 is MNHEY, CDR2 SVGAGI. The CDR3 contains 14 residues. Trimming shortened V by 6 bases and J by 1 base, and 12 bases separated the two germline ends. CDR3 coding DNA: TGTGCCAGCAGCCGGACAGAGAGGAACACTGAAGCTTTCTTT. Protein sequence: CASSRTERNTEAFF.

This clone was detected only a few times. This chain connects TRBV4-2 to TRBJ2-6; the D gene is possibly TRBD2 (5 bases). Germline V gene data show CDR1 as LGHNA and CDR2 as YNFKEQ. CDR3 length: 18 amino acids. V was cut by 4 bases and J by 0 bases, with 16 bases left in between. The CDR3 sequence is CASSPEAARGSGANVLTF. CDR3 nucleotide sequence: TGTGCCAGCAGCCCGGAGGCAGCCCGAGGCTCTGGGGCCAACGTCCTGACTTTC.

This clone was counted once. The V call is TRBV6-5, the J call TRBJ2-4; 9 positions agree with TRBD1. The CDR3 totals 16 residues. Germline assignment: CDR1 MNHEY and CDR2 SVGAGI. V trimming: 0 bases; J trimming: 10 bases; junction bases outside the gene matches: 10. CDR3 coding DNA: TGTGCCAGCAGTTACTCTCCGGGACAGGGCCGACAAATTCAGTACTTC. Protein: CASSYSPGQGRQIQYF.

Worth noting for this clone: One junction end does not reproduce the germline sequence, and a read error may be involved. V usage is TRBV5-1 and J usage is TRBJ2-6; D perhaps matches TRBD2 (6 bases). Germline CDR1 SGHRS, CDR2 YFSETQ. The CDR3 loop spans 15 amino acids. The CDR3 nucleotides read TGCGCCAGCAGCTTCTCAGGGACTGGGGCCAACGGCCTGACTTTC. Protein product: CASSFSGTGANGLTF.

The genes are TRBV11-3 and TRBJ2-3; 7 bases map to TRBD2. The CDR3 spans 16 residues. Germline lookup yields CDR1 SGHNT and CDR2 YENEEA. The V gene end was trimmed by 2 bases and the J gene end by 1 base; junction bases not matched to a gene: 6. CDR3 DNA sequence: TGTGCCAGCAGCTTACGTTCCCGGGGGGGCACAGATACGCAGTATTTT. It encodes CASSLRSRGGTDTQYF. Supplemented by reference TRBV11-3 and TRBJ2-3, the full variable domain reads EAGVVQSPRYKIIEKKQPVAFWCNPISGHNTLYWYLQNLGQGPELLIRYENEEAVDDSQLPKDRFSAERLKGVDSTLKIQPAELGDSAVYLCASSLRSRGGTDTQYFGPGTRLTVL.

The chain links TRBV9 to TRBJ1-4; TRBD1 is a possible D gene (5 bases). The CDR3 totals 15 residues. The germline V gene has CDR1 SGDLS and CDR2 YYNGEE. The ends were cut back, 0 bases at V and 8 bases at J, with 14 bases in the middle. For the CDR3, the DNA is TGTGCCAGCAGCGTAGTAGGGGCCGCGGGGGAAAAACTGTTTTTT. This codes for CASSVVGAAGEKLFF.

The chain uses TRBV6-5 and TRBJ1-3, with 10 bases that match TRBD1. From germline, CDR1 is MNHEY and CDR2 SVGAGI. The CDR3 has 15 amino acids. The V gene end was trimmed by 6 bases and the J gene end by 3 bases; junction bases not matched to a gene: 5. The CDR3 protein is CASRGQGPFGNTIYF. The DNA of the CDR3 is TGTGCCAGCAGGGGACAGGGGCCTTTTGGAAACACCATATATTTT.

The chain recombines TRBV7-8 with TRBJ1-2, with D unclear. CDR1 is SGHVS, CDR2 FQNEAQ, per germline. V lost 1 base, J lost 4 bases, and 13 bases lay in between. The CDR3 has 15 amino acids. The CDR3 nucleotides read TGTGCCAGCAGCTTAGAGGCCGGGAGCCCCTATGGCTACACCTTC. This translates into CASSLEAGSPYGYTF.

CDR3 DNA: TGTGCCAGCAGCCCCCGGACTCTGGGGACTGAAGCTTTCTTT. This translates into CASSPRTLGTEAFF. This rearrangement joins TRBV6-5 to TRBJ1-1; D ambiguous. The CDR3 covers 14 residues. Germline V gives CDR1 MNHEY, CDR2 SVGAGI. Trimming cost V 6 bases and J 5 bases, with 16 bases left between them.

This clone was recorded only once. The CDR3 spells CASSSTSGLQETQYF. The CDR3 nucleotides read TGTGCCAGCAGCTCTACTAGCGGGCTTCAAGAGACCCAGTACTTC. This sequence joins TRBV11-3 and TRBJ2-5; 9 bases are a match to TRBD2. Germline CDR1 reads SGHNT; CDR2 reads YENEEA. The CDR3 totals 15 residues. The J segment lost 2 bases and the V segment lost 4 bases, leaving 5 bases of the junction unmatched.

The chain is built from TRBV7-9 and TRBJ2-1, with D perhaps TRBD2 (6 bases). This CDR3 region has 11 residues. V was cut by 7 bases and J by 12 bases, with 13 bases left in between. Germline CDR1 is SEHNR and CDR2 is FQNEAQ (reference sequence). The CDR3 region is CASTGGQVQFF. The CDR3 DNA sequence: TGTGCCAGCACTGGAGGGCAGGTGCAGTTCTTC.

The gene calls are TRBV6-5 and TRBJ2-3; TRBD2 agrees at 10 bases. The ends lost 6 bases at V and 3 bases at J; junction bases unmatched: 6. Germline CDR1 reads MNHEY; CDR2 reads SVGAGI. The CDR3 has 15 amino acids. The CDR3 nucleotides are TGTGCCAGCAGCTATACTAGCGGGAAGACAGATACGCAGTATTTT. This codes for CASSYTSGKTDTQYF.

For the CDR3, the DNA is TGTGCCAGCAGGGACAGCCAGCCCCAGCATTTT. Translated, it gives CASRDSQPQHF. The J gene is TRBJ1-5, the V gene TRBV28, with a possible D match to TRBD1 (6 bases). The CDR3 is 11 amino acids. With 6 bases removed from V and 7 bases from J, the gap between germline ends came to 7 bases. Germline V gene data show CDR1 as MDHEN and CDR2 as SYDVKM.

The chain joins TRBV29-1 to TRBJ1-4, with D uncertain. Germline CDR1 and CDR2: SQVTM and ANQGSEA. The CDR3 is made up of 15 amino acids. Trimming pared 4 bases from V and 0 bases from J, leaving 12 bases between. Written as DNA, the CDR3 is TGCAGCGTTGTAGCGCAATTCGCAACTAATGAAAAACTGTTTTTT. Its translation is CSVVAQFATNEKLFF.